This T cell receptor beta chain comes out of a study of blood T cell repertoires in COVID-19. Across the whole study: COVID-19 samples collected from the United States, Italy and Spain covered acute and convalescent phases. Sample material is recorded as cDNA or gDNA derived from T cells, B-cell-depleted T cells, or PBMCs.

Source study methods: Amplifying reference gene primers gave estimates of nucleated cell counts. Method: immunoSEQ multiplex PCR; TCRdb's copy keeps in-frame clones and lacks some. For V, J and clone size, that table is used; D and trimming come from the DNA. The sample lists roughly 110,000 clones, 75% to 95% occurring once. Sequenced input: peripheral blood. The TCR comes from a woman aged 30 to 39 with acute or convalescent COVID-19.

The DNA for the CDR3 is TGTGCCAGCAAGCGGGTAGACACAGATACGCAGTATTTT. This encodes CASKRVDTDTQYF. This chain joins TRBV27 and TRBJ2-3; D might be TRBD2 (6 bases). There are 13 residues in the CDR3. V was trimmed by 7 bases and J by 2 bases, leaving 10 bases between them. Germline loops: CDR1 MNHEY, CDR2 SMNVEV (reference sequence).